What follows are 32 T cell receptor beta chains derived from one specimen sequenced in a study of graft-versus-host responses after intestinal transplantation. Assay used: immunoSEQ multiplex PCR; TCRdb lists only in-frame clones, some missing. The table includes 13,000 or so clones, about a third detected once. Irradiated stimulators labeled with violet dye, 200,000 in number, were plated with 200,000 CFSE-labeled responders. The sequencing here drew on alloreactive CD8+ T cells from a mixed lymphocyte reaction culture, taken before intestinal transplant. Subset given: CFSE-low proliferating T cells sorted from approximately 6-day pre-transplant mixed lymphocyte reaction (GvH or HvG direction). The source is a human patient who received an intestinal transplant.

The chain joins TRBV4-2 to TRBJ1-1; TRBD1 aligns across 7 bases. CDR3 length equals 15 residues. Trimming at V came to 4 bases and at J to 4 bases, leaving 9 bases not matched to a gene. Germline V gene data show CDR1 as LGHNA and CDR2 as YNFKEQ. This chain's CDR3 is CASSPREGAPTEAFF. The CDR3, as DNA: TGTGCCAGCAGCCCGCGGGAGGGGGCGCCCACTGAAGCTTTCTTT.

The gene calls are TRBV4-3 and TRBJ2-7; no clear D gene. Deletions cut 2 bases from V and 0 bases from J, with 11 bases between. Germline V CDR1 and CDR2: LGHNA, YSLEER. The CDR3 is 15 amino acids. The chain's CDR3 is CASSQRTASSYEQYF. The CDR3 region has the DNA TGCGCCAGCAGCCAACGAACTGCTAGCTCCTACGAGCAGTACTTC.

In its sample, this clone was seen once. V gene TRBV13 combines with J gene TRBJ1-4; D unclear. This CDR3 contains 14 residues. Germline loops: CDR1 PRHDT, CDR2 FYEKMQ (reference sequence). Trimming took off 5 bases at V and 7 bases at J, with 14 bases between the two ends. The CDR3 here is CASSLRTGGEKLFF. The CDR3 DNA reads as TGTGCCAGCAGCCTACGGACGGGCGGTGAAAAACTGTTTTTT.

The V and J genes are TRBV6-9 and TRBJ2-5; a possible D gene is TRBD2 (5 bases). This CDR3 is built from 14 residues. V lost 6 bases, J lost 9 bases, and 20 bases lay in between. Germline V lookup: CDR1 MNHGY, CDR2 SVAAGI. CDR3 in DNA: TGTGCCAGCAGCAACGGGTTAGCGACCCGACCCCAGTACTTC. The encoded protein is CASSNGLATRPQYF.

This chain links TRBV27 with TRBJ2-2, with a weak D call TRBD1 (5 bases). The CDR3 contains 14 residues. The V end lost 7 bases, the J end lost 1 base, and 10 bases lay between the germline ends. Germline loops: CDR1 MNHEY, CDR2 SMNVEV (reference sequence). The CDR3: CASTPGMNTGELFF. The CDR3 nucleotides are TGTGCCAGCACTCCAGGGATGAACACCGGGGAGCTGTTTTTT.

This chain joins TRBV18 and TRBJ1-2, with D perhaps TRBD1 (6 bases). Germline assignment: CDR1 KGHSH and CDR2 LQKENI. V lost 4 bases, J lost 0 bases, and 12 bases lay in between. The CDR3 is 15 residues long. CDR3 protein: CASSLRQATNYGYTF. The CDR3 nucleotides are TGTGCCAGCTCACTTCGACAGGCGACTAACTATGGCTACACCTTC.

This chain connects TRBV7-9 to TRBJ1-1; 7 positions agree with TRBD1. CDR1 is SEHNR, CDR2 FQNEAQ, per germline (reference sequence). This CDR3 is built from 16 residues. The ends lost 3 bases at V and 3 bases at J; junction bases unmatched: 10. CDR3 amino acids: CASSLTGTADDTEAFF. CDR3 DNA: TGTGCCAGCAGCTTGACCGGGACAGCGGATGACACTGAAGCTTTCTTT.

The CDR3 DNA reads TGTGCCAGCACGGCTAGCGGGAGTCTCTCGGATACGCAGTATTTT. It translates to CASTASGSLSDTQYF. The chain employs TRBV6-9 and TRBJ2-3; 10 bases agree with TRBD2. The CDR3 has 15 amino acids. Trimming took 7 bases from V and 6 from J; bases not matched to a gene: 10. Germline assignment: CDR1 MNHGY and CDR2 SVAAGI.

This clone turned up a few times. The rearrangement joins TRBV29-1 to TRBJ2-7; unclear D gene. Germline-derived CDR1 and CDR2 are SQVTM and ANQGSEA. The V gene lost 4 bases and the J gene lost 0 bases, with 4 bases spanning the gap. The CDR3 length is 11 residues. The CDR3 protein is CSVVDSYEQYF. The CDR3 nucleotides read TGCAGCGTTGTTGACTCCTACGAGCAGTACTTC.

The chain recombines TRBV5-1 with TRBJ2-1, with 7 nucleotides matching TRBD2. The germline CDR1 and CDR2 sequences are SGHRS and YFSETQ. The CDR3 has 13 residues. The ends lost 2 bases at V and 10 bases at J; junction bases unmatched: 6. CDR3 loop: CASSFRDYREQFF. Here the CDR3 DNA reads TGCGCCAGCAGCTTCCGGGACTACCGGGAGCAGTTCTTC.

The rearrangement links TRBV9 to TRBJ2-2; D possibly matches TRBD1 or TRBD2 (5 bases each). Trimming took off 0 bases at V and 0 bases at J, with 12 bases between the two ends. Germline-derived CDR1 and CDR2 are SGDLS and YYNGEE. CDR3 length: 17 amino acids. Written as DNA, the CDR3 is TGTGCCAGCAGCGTAGCCCTAGCAGGGACGAACACCGGGGAGCTGTTTTTT. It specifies CASSVALAGTNTGELFF.

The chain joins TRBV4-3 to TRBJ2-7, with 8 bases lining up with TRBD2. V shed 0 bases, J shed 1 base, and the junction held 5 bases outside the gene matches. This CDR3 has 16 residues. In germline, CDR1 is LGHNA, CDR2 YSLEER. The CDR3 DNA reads TGCGCCAGCAGCCAAGATAGCGGGGACTTATCCTACGAGCAGTACTTC. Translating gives CASSQDSGDLSYEQYF.

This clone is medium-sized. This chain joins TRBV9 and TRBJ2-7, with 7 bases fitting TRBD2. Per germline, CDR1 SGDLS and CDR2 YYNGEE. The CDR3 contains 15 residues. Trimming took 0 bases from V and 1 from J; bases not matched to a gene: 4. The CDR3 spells CASSVEASGSYEQYF. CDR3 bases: TGTGCCAGCAGCGTAGAGGCTAGCGGATCCTACGAGCAGTACTTC. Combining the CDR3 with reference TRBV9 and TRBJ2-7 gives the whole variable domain DSGVTQTPKHLITATGQRVTLRCSPRSGDLSVYWYQQSLDQGLQFLIQYYNGEERAKGNILERFSAQQFPDLHSELNLSSLELGDSALYFCASSVEASGSYEQYFGPGTRLTVT.

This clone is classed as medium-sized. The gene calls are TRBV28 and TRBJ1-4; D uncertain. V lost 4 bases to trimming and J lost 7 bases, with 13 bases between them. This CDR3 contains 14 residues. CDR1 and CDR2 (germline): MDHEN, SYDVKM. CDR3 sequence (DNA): TGTGCCAGCAGTTCTCGACCGAGGGCTGAAAAACTGTTTTTT. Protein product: CASSSRPRAEKLFF. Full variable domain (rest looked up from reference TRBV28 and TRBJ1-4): DVKVTQSSRYLVKRTGEKVFLECVQDMDHENMFWYRQDPGLGLRLIYFSYDVKMKEKGDIPEGYSVSREKKERFSLILESASTNQTSMYLCASSSRPRAEKLFFGSGTQLSVL.

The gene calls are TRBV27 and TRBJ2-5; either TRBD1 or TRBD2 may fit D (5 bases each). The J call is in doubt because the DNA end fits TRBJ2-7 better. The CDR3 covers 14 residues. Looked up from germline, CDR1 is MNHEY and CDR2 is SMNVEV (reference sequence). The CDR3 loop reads CASSFGAASYEQYF. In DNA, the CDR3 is TGTGCCAGCAGTTTCGGGGCTGCCTCCTACGAGCAGTACTTC.

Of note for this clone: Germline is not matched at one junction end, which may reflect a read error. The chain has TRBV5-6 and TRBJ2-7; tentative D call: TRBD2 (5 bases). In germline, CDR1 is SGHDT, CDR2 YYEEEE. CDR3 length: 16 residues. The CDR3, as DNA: TGCGCCAGCAGCCAAGACTCCACCGGGATCACCTACGAGCAGTACTTC. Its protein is CASSQDSTGITYEQYF.

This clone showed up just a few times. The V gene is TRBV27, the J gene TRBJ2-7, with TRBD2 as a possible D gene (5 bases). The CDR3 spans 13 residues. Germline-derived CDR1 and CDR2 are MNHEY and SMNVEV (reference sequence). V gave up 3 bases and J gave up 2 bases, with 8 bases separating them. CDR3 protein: CASSFNGAYEQYF. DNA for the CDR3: TGTGCCAGCAGTTTTAACGGGGCCTACGAGCAGTACTTC.

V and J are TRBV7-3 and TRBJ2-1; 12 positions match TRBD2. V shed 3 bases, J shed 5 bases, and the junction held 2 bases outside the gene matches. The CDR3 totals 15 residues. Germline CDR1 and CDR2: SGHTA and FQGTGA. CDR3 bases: TGTGCCAGCAGCTTCCTAGCGGGAGGGGACAATGAGCAGTTCTTC. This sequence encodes CASSFLAGGDNEQFF.

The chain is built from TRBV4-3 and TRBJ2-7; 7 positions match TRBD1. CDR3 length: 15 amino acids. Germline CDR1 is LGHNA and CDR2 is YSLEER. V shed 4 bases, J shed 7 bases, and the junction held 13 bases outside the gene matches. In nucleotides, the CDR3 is TGCGCCAGCAGCCGGGCCGCTACAGGGGAGCGGGAGCAGTACTTC. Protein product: CASSRAATGEREQYF.

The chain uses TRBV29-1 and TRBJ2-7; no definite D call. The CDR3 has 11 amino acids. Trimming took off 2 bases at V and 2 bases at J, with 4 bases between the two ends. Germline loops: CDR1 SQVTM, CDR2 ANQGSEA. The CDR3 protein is CSVELAYEQYF. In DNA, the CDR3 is TGCAGCGTTGAACTGGCCTACGAGCAGTACTTC.

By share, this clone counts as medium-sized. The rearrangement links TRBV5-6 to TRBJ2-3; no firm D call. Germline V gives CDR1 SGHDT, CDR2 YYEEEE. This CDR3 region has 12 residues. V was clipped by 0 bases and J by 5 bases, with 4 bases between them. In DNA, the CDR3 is TGTGCCAGCAGCTTGGCCGAAGATACGCAGTATTTT. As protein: CASSLAEDTQYF. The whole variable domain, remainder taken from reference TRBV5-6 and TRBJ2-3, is DAGVTQSPTHLIKTRGQQVTLRCSPKSGHDTVSWYQQALGQGPQFIFQYYEEEERQRGNFPDRFSGHQFPNYSSELNVNALLLGDSALYLCASSLAEDTQYFGPGTRLTVL.

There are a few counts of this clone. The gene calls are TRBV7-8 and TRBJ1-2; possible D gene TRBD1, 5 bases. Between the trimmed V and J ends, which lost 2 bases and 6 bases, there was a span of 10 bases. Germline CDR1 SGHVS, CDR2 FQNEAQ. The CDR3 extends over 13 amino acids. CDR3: CASSLFGADGYTF. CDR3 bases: TGTGCCAGCAGCTTATTTGGGGCAGATGGCTACACCTTC.

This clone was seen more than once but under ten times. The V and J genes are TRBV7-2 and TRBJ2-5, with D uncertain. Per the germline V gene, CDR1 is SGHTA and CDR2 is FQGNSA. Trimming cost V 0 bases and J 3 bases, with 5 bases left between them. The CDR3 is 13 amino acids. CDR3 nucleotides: TGTGCCAGCAGCTTAGCTTGGGAAGAGACCCAGTACTTC. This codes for CASSLAWEETQYF.

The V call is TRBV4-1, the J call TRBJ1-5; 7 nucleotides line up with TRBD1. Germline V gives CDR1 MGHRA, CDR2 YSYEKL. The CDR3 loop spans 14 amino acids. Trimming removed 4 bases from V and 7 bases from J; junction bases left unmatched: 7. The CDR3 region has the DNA TGCGCCAGCAGCCCGTGGGCAGGGGGACAGCCCCAGCATTTT. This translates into CASSPWAGGQPQHF.

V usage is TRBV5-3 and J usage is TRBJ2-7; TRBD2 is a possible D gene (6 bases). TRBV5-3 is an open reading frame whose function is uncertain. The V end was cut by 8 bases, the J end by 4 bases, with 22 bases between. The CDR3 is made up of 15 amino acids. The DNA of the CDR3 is TGTGCCAGCAGCCCAGAGGAGGGCTGGGGATACGAGCAGTACTTC. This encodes CASSPEEGWGYEQYF.

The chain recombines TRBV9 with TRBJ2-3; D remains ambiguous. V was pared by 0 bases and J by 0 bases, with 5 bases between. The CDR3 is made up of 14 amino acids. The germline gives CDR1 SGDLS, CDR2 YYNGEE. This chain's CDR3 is CASSVAGSTDTQYF. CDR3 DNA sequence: TGTGCCAGCAGCGTAGCCGGGAGCACAGATACGCAGTATTTT.

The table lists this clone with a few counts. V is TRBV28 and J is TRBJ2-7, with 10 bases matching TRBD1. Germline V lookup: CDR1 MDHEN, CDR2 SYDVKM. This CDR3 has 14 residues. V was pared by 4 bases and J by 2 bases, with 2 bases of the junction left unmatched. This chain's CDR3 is CASSYGTGAYEQYF. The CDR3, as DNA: TGTGCCAGCAGTTACGGGACAGGGGCCTACGAGCAGTACTTC.

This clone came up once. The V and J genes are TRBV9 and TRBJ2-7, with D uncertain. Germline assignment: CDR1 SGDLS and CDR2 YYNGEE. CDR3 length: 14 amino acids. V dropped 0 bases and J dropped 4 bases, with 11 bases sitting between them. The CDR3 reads CASSVAPHSYEQYF. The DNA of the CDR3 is TGTGCCAGCAGCGTAGCCCCTCACTCGTACGAGCAGTACTTC.

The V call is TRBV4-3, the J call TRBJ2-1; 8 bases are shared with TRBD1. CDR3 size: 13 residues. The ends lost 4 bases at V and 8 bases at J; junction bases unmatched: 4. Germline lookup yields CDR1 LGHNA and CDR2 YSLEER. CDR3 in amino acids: CASSLVGQDEQFF. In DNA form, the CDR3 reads TGCGCCAGCAGCCTGGTGGGACAGGATGAGCAGTTCTTC.

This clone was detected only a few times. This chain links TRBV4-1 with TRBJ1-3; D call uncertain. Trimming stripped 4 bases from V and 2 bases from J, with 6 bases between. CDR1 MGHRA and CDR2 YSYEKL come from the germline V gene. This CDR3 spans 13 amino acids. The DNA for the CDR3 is TGCGCCAGCAGCCCCGGTCCTGGAAACACCATATATTTT. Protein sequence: CASSPGPGNTIYF.

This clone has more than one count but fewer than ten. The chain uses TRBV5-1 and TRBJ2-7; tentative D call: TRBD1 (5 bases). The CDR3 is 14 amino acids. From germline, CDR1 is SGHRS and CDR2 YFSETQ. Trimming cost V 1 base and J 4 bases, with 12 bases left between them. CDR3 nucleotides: TGCGCCAGCAGCTTGTGGCAGGGCTGGTACGAGCAGTACTTC. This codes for CASSLWQGWYEQYF.

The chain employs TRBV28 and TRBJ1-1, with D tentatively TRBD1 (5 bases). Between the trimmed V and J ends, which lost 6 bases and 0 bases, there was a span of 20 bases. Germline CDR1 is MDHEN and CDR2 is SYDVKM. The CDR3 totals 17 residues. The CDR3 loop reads CASSPLGDLTLNTEAFF. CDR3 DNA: TGTGCCAGCAGCCCCCTAGGGGATTTGACCCTGAACACTGAAGCTTTCTTT.